Presented here are 20 T cell receptor beta chains from one specimen sequenced in a study of T cell responses to AZD1222 COVID-19 vaccine. Using immunoSEQ multiplex PCR, the repertoire was profiled, and TCRdb retains in-frame clones only, with some absent. The repertoire holds 75,000 to 100,000 clones, with roughly 90% as singletons. The sequencing here drew on peripheral blood, taken on day 0 of AZD1222 vaccination. These receptors originate from an adult in good health.

The chain is built from TRBV5-1 and TRBJ2-5; 9 bases map to TRBD2. The germline CDR1 and CDR2 sequences are SGHRS and YFSETQ. V shed 0 bases, J shed 5 bases, and the junction held 8 bases outside the gene matches. CDR3 length equals 16 residues. Here the CDR3 reads CASSLVPAGGRETQYF. For the CDR3, the DNA is TGCGCCAGCAGCTTGGTGCCAGCGGGAGGACGGGAGACCCAGTACTTC.

This chain uses TRBV7-2 with TRBJ2-7, with 9 bases matching TRBD2. Germline V gene sequence: CDR1 SGHTA, CDR2 FQGNSA. Trimming at V came to 4 bases and at J to 7 bases, leaving 5 bases not matched to a gene. The CDR3 has 13 amino acids. CDR3: CASSYWTSEEQYF. CDR3 nucleotide sequence: TGTGCCAGCAGCTACTGGACTAGCGAAGAGCAGTACTTC.

The chain employs TRBV24-1 and TRBJ1-1; unclear D gene. Germline CDR1 reads KGHDR; CDR2 reads SFDVKD. With 4 bases removed from V and 6 bases from J, the gap between germline ends came to 17 bases. The CDR3 has 15 amino acids. The CDR3 spells CATSDRTSIGAEAFF. The CDR3 DNA is TGTGCCACCAGTGACCGAACCTCAATCGGGGCTGAAGCTTTCTTT.

CDR3 amino acids: CASSEVQGNQPQHF. The CDR3 DNA sequence: TGTGCCAGCAGTGAGGTACAGGGGAATCAGCCCCAGCATTTT. The genes are TRBV2 and TRBJ1-5, with 7 bases aligning to TRBD1. With 3 bases clipped from V and 4 bases from J, the junction kept 3 bases outside the gene matches. The germline V gene encodes CDR1 SNHLY and CDR2 FYNNEI. The CDR3 length is 14 residues.

The rearrangement uses TRBV4-3 and TRBJ2-7; no firm D call. Germline V gives CDR1 LGHNA, CDR2 YSLEER. The CDR3 totals 11 residues. V lost 3 bases and J lost 6, with 6 bases in between. The chain's CDR3 is CASSHGVEQYF. In nucleotides, the CDR3 is TGCGCCAGCAGCCATGGGGTCGAGCAGTACTTC.

The chain combines TRBV9 with TRBJ2-1; 10 bases are shared with TRBD1. The trim removed 3 bases at V and 8 bases at J, leaving 14 bases unmatched. Germline CDR1 is SGDLS and CDR2 is YYNGEE. The CDR3 loop spans 17 amino acids. CDR3 sequence: CASSGTPAGQGLDEQFF. The CDR3 nucleotides are TGTGCCAGCAGCGGTACCCCGGCGGGACAGGGGTTGGATGAGCAGTTCTTC.

The chain links TRBV4-3 to TRBJ1-4; no clear D gene. Trimming cost V 1 base and J 5 bases, with 8 bases left between them. Per the germline V gene, CDR1 is LGHNA and CDR2 is YSLEER. There are 14 residues in the CDR3. CDR3 sequence: CASSQGGSNEKLFF. CDR3 coding DNA: TGCGCCAGCAGCCAAGGAGGTTCCAATGAAAAACTGTTTTTT.

The CDR3 here is CASSPGLAGSHEQFF. Here the CDR3 DNA reads TGTGCCAGCAGTCCGGGACTAGCGGGATCCCATGAGCAGTTCTTC. V gene TRBV27 combines with J gene TRBJ2-1, with 13 bases identical to TRBD2. The V gene's germline CDR1 is MNHEY and CDR2 SMNVEV (reference sequence). V gave up 5 bases and J gave up 8 bases; unmatched junction bases: 6. CDR3 length: 15 amino acids.

The gene calls are TRBV19 and TRBJ1-1; 8 bases are a match to TRBD1. Germline lookup yields CDR1 LNHDA and CDR2 SQIVND (reference sequence). This CDR3 spans 14 amino acids. V lost 6 bases, J lost 3 bases, and 6 bases stayed unmatched. CDR3 sequence: CASRGQGLDTEAFF. The CDR3 coding sequence is TGTGCCAGTAGAGGACAGGGACTAGACACTGAAGCTTTCTTT.

CDR3 bases: TGCGCCAGCAGGGCTTATGGAAGCGAGTTGGGCACCGGGGAGCTGTTTTTT. Residues: CASRAYGSELGTGELFF. The gene calls are TRBV4-3 and TRBJ2-2; D is unclear. CDR3 length: 17 amino acids. V dropped 6 bases and J dropped 4 bases, with 21 bases sitting between them. The germline gives CDR1 LGHNA, CDR2 YSLEER.

The genes are TRBV4-3 and TRBJ2-2; 12 nucleotides line up with TRBD2. Germline V gene lookup returns CDR1 LGHNA and CDR2 YSLEER. The CDR3 consists of 15 residues. Trimming removed 9 bases from V and 7 bases from J; junction bases left unmatched: 9. DNA of the CDR3: TGCGCCAGTGGACTAGCGGGAAACAAAGGCGGGGAGCTGTTTTTT. It yields the protein CASGLAGNKGGELFF.

V usage is TRBV7-2 and J usage is TRBJ2-7, with a possible D match to TRBD2 (6 bases). Trimming removed 1 base at V and 2 bases at J, with 15 bases between. This CDR3 has 16 amino acids. In germline, CDR1 is SGHTA, CDR2 FQGNSA. As DNA, the CDR3 is TGTGCCAGCAGCTTAGACTTGGGGGGAGTTCCCTACGAGCAGTACTTC. Its protein is CASSLDLGGVPYEQYF.

The rearrangement links TRBV9 to TRBJ2-2; D may be TRBD1 (6 bases). V was shortened by 5 bases and J by 0 bases, with 14 bases between the two germline ends. The CDR3 totals 16 residues. Per germline, CDR1 SGDLS and CDR2 YYNGEE. Written as DNA, the CDR3 is TGTGCCAGCAGTCTAAGGGGGAACCCGAACACCGGGGAGCTGTTTTTT. The encoded protein is CASSLRGNPNTGELFF.

This sequence joins TRBV5-5 and TRBJ1-1; tentative D call: TRBD1 (6 bases). V was pared by 4 bases and J by 3 bases, with 10 bases between. This CDR3 comprises 13 residues. Germline CDR1 reads SGHKS; CDR2 reads YYEKEE (reference sequence). CDR3 loop: CASSPEGDTEAFF. Here the CDR3 DNA reads TGTGCCAGCAGCCCTGAGGGGGACACTGAAGCTTTCTTT.

The chain combines TRBV21-1 with TRBJ2-7; TRBD2, as called in the table, went unchecked against the DNA. TRBV21-1 is noted as a pseudogene. This CDR3 is built from 19 residues. This chain's CDR3 is CASSNQGAGVGPCPYEQYF. In DNA, the CDR3 is TGTGCCAGCTCTAATCAAGGAGCGGGAGTAGGTCCCTGCCCCTACGAGCAGTACTTC.

CDR3 sequence reads: CASISRGNTIYF. The CDR3 DNA follows: TGTGCCAGCATTAGCCGGGGAAACACCATATATTTT. The genes are TRBV12-3 or TRBV12-4 and TRBJ1-3; unclear D gene. The CDR3 totals 12 residues. V was clipped by 7 bases and J by 4 bases, with 8 bases between them.

V usage is TRBV10-3 and J usage is TRBJ1-5; D gene uncertain. Germline V gene lookup returns CDR1 ENHRY and CDR2 SYGVKD. Trimming took 8 bases from V and 7 from J, leaving 15 bases between them. The CDR3 spans 13 residues. The CDR3 nucleotides read TGTGCCATCGCCCCGGGTGAAGAACAGCCCCAGCATTTT. Translation: CAIAPGEEQPQHF.

The gene calls are TRBV6-5 and TRBJ2-7; D is uncertain. CDR3 length equals 15 residues. Trimming shortened V by 7 bases and J by 1 base, and 17 bases separated the two germline ends. In germline, CDR1 is MNHEY, CDR2 SVGAGI. CDR3 protein: CASKTKDAISYEQYF. Written as DNA, the CDR3 is TGTGCCAGCAAAACTAAAGACGCAATTTCCTACGAGCAGTACTTC.

Remarks on this clone: The sample carries other DNA sequences with the same CDR3. The chain carries TRBV20-1 and TRBJ2-2; D is perhaps TRBD2 (6 bases). The CDR3 consists of 12 residues. Germline lookup yields CDR1 DFQATT and CDR2 SNEGSKA (reference sequence). V was cut by 3 bases and J by 5 bases, with 7 bases left in between. The CDR3 DNA reads TGCAGTGCTAGTGGGGGGACCGGGGAGCTGTTTTTT. This translates into CSASGGTGELFF.

This chain connects TRBV21-1 to TRBJ2-7; TRBD2, the table's D call, was not compared with the DNA. TRBV21-1 is a pseudogene segment. The CDR3 covers 14 residues. CDR3: CASTGFESSYEQYF. Here the CDR3 DNA reads TGTGCCAGCACGGGGTTCGAAAGCTCCTACGAGCAGTACTTC.